This T cell receptor (beta chain) was observed in a study of blood T cell repertoires in COVID-19. Clinical histories supplied by participants themselves formed the basis of cohort assignment. This CDR3 comprises 13 residues. V lost 10 bases, J lost 0 bases, and 10 bases lay in between. Germline values: CDR1 ENHRY, CDR2 SYGVKD. Sequencing used immunoSEQ multiplex PCR; TCRdb keeps in-frame clones, though not all of them. Among approximately 250,000 clones listed, about 87% were seen once. The chain recombines TRBV10-3 with TRBJ1-5, with D possibly TRBD1 on 6 matching bases. The clonotype comes from a middle-aged woman with acute COVID-19. Sequenced material: PBMCs or T cells enriched from blood (not recorded which). This CDR3 reads CATRDISNQPQHF. Written as DNA, the CDR3 is TGTGCCACTAGGGACATTAGCAATCAGCCCCAGCATTTT.